Reported below is one T cell receptor beta chain. Its specificity is unknown. TCRdb processed the 5' RACE reads anew with MiXCR; each CDR3 protein has one entry. The sample shows 400,000 to 450,000 distinct CDR3 sequences, 18% of them seen only once. The data derive from a study of T cells after yellow fever vaccination. Study conclusions and caveats: Reappearing after the booster were most of the clones from primary vaccination (around 96% CD4, around 88% CD8). A faster peak, day 5 versus 15, was reached by the weaker secondary response.

Germline V CDR1 and CDR2: SGHKS, YYEKEE (reference sequence). The CDR3 loop spans 16 amino acids. With 0 bases removed from V and 5 bases from J, the gap between germline ends came to 14 bases. V and J are TRBV5-5 and TRBJ2-2, with D possibly TRBD2 on 5 matching bases. The starting material was PBMCs, obtained before the yellow fever booster vaccination. The receptor's source is a man in his late teens or twenties who received the YFV17D yellow fever vaccine. CDR3 nucleotides: TGTGCCAGCAGCTTGGGTCAGGCTAGCACAACCGGGGAGCTGTTTTTT. Its protein product is CASSLGQASTTGELFF.